What follows are 10 T cell receptor beta chains derived from one specimen sequenced in a study of blood T cells in healthy people across ages. A second PCR, run for about 6 to 12 cycles, used a sample-barcoded 5' primer plus a J-beta primer mix. TCRdb reprocessed the 5' RACE reads via MiXCR and lists one record per CDR3 protein. Of more than 800,000 distinct CDR3 sequences in the sample, 25% to 30% were seen once. Specimen: blood. The receptors derive from a woman older than 75 in good health.

Of note for this clonotype: A much larger clone lies a single base off, so this may be a read error. The CDR3 bases are TGTGCCAGCTGGACAGCCACCTACAATGAGCAGTACTTC. Its protein is CASWTATYNEQYF. The gene calls are TRBV7-2 and TRBJ2-1, with D perhaps TRBD1 (6 bases). Near its end, the DNA agrees better with TRBJ2-7, so the J call may be wrong. This CDR3 spans 13 amino acids. The germline V gene has CDR1 SGHTA and CDR2 FQGNSA.

In this sample, this clonotype turned up many times. This chain links TRBV7-2 with TRBJ2-3; 10 nucleotides agree with TRBD2. The CDR3 is 15 amino acids. The trim removed 3 bases at V and 8 bases at J, leaving 8 bases unmatched. Germline CDR1 SGHTA, CDR2 FQGNSA. The CDR3 is CASSFSSGGMTTQYF. The DNA of the CDR3 is TGTGCCAGCAGCTTCTCTAGCGGGGGAATGACTACGCAGTATTTT. The complete variable domain, with remaining parts taken from reference TRBV7-2 and TRBJ2-3, reads GAGVSQSPSNKVTEKGKDVELRCDPISGHTALYWYRQSLGQGLEFLIYFQGNSAPDKSGLPSDRFSAERTGGSVSTLTIQRTQQEDSAVYLCASSFSSGGMTTQYFGPGTRLTVL.

The genes are TRBV12-3 or TRBV12-4 and TRBJ2-2; 12 bases are a match to TRBD2. The CDR3 length is 17 residues. With V trimmed by 4 bases and J by 4 bases, 7 bases remained unmatched. The CDR3 reads CASSSGLAGSLTGELFF. The DNA for the CDR3 is TGTGCCAGCAGTTCTGGACTAGCGGGGTCGCTCACCGGGGAGCTGTTTTTT.

V gene TRBV19 combines with J gene TRBJ2-5; no clear D gene. Germline V gene data show CDR1 as LNHDA and CDR2 as SQIVND (reference sequence). The CDR3 is made up of 17 amino acids. Trimming left V 0 bases short and J 9 bases short, with 23 bases between. CDR3 sequence: CASSIDHPGFRRPSQYF. As DNA, the CDR3 is TGTGCCAGTAGTATAGACCACCCCGGGTTCAGGAGACCATCCCAGTACTTC. Filled out from reference TRBV19 and TRBJ2-5, the complete variable domain reads DGGITQSPKYLFRKEGQNVTLSCEQNLNHDAMYWYRQDPGQGLRLIYYSQIVNDFQKGDIAEGYSVSREKKESFPLTVTSAQKNPTAFYLCASSIDHPGFRRPSQYFGPGTRLLVL.

Comment on this clonotype: The junction and the germline gene differ at one end; a read error may be behind it. This chain uses TRBV24-1 with TRBJ1-5; D possibly corresponds to TRBD1 (6 bases). Germline lookup yields CDR1 KGHDR and CDR2 SFDVKD. This CDR3 contains 15 residues. In nucleotides, the CDR3 is TGTACCACCAGTGATAATAAGGGGGTAAATCAGCCCCAGCATTTT. Protein product: CTTSDNKGVNQPQHF.

The chain links TRBV12-3 or TRBV12-4 to TRBJ2-7; the D gene is possibly TRBD1 (6 bases). There are 12 residues in the CDR3. V was shortened by 9 bases and J by 3 bases, with 12 bases between the two germline ends. For the CDR3, the DNA is TGTGCCAGTCGGGACATCAACTACGAGCAGTACTTC. Protein product: CASRDINYEQYF.

This clonotype was counted ten times or more. The chain joins TRBV6-8 to TRBJ2-2, with 8 nucleotides matching TRBD1. The length of the CDR3 is 16 residues. Germline V gives CDR1 MNHGY, CDR2 SAAAGT. V shed 2 bases and J 6 bases; nucleotides not matched to a gene: 8. CDR3 DNA: TGTGCCAGCAGTTACCCCGGACAGGGCGAGGCCGGGGAGCTGTTTTTT. It codes for CASSYPGQGEAGELFF.

Many counts were recorded for this clonotype. This chain joins TRBV12-3 or TRBV12-4 and TRBJ1-1, with D uncertain. Trimming took 2 bases from V and 6 from J, leaving 13 bases between them. The CDR3 totals 14 residues. CDR3 coding DNA: TGTGCCAGCAGTTTAAGGAGCGCGAAACCTGAAGCTTTCTTT. It yields the protein CASSLRSAKPEAFF.

Many counts were recorded for this clonotype. The chain uses TRBV6-1 and TRBJ2-6; the D gene is possibly TRBD2 (5 bases). The CDR3 sequence is 15 residues long. The germline CDR1 and CDR2 sequences are MNHNS and SASEGT. The V end was cut by 8 bases, the J end by 1 base, with 12 bases between. The CDR3 protein is CASAEGVSGANVLTF. In DNA form, the CDR3 reads TGTGCCAGCGCAGAGGGAGTGTCTGGGGCCAACGTCCTGACTTTC.

The chain uses TRBV3-1 and TRBJ2-3; TRBD2 agrees at 8 bases. CDR1 and CDR2 from the germline V gene are LGHDT and YNNKEL (reference sequence). The ends lost 7 bases at V and 6 bases at J; junction bases unmatched: 9. The CDR3 runs 14 residues. The CDR3 bases are TGTGCCAGCATCGTCGGGGGGGCCCGGGATACGCAGTATTTT. Amino acids: CASIVGGARDTQYF.